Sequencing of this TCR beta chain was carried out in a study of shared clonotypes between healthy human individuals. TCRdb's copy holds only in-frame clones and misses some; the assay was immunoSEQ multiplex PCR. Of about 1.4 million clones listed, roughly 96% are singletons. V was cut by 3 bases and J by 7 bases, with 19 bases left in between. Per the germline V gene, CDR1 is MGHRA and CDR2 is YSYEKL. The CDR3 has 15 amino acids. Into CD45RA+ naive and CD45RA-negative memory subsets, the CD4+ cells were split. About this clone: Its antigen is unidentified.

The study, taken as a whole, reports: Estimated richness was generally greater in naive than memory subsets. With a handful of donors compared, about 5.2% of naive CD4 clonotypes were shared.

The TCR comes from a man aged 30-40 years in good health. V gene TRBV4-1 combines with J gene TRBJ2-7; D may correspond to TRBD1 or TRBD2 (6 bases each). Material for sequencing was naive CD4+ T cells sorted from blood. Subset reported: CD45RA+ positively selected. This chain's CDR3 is CASSHPGATRAEQYF. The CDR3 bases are TGCGCCAGCAGCCACCCGGGGGCGACGAGAGCGGAGCAGTACTTC.